This TCR beta chain was documented in a study of hypomethylating agent response in myelodysplastic syndrome. Looking at the study overall: Either azacitidine (about 70% of the 11) or decitabine (3 of 11) was given. Study results and caveats: The cohort was small, with only 11 patients analyzed.

Turning to this clone: Its antigen is unidentified.

The CDR3 runs to 16 residues. V shed 6 bases and J shed 6 bases, with 22 bases lying between them. The V gene's germline CDR1 is LNHDA and CDR2 SQIVND (reference sequence). TCRdb's copy holds only in-frame clones and misses some; the assay was immunoSEQ multiplex PCR. This sample has about 4,900 clones, with roughly four fifths found just once. The sequence derives from a human donor with myelodysplastic syndrome. The chain carries TRBV19 and TRBJ2-3, with D perhaps TRBD1 (5 bases). The specimen comprised bone marrow, sampled before or after starting hypomethylating agent treatment for myelodysplastic syndrome (not recorded which). The CDR3 here is CASSPRTKGKYDTQYF. The CDR3 bases are TGTGCCAGTAGCCCCCGGACAAAGGGGAAATATGATACGCAGTATTTT.